Below, 2 T cell receptor beta chains from the same sample are listed, as sequenced in a study of T cell repertoires in cytomegalovirus infection. TCRdb re-derived calls from the reads in MiXCR, one entry per CDR3 protein. The table records 150,000 or so distinct CDR3 sequences, 30% to 40% of them present only once. For these receptors, no antigen is known. Sample: CD8+ T cells from cultured PBMCs, taken from culture after CMV antigen stimulation. The receptors come from a human donor in good health (CMV status not recorded). Some clones in this sample may be carry-over from other donors' samples.

CDR3 region: CASSSGTGGYEQFF. The CDR3 nucleotides are TGTGCCAGCAGCTCCGGGACAGGGGGGTATGAGCAGTTCTTC. J is TRBJ2-1 and V is TRBV12-3 or TRBV12-4; 11 bases fit TRBD1. Trimming took 6 bases from V and 8 from J; bases not matched to a gene: 6. The length of the CDR3 is 14 residues.

This clonotype turned up a few times. The chain combines TRBV7-9 with TRBJ1-5; D is unclear. Germline CDR1 SEHNR, CDR2 FQNEAQ (reference sequence). The CDR3 loop spans 14 amino acids. With 1 base removed from V and 5 bases from J, the gap between germline ends came to 9 bases. The CDR3 coding sequence is TGTGCCAGCAGCTTAGGAGACGGTGATCAGCCCCAGCATTTT. This encodes CASSLGDGDQPQHF.